Shown below are 13 T cell receptor beta chains from a single sample sequenced in a study of blood T cell repertoires in COVID-19. Method: immunoSEQ multiplex PCR; TCRdb's copy keeps in-frame clones and lacks some. The table shows 130,000 to 150,000 clones, with 70% to 90% occurring only once. Sequencing was performed on peripheral blood. All receptors derive from a human donor with acute or convalescent COVID-19. The donor label of this sample is uncertain.

This clone was seen only once. The J gene is TRBJ2-5, the V gene TRBV7-9; 10 nucleotides agree with TRBD1. V gave up 5 bases and J gave up 1 base; unmatched junction bases: 7. This CDR3 region has 16 residues. CDR1 and CDR2 (germline): SEHNR, FQNEAQ (reference sequence). CDR3 sequence: CASSQTGGTIQETQYF. The CDR3 DNA follows: TGTGCCAGCAGCCAGACAGGGGGCACTATCCAAGAGACCCAGTACTTC.

This chain joins TRBV11-2 and TRBJ2-7, with 9 bases that match TRBD2. The germline V gene encodes CDR1 SGHAT and CDR2 FQNNGV. The CDR3 totals 14 residues. V was pared by 5 bases and J by 1 base, with 3 bases of the junction left unmatched. The CDR3 DNA sequence: TGTGCCAGCAGCCTAGCGGGGACTTCCTACGAGCAGTACTTC. Its translation is CASSLAGTSYEQYF.

V and J are TRBV4-3 and TRBJ1-2; TRBD1 agrees at 8 bases. Germline CDR1 reads LGHNA; CDR2 reads YSLEER. Trimming removed 0 bases from V and 4 bases from J; junction bases left unmatched: 7. This CDR3 is built from 16 residues. The CDR3 region is CASSQDGDRPGYGYTF. The CDR3 coding sequence is TGCGCCAGCAGCCAAGATGGGGACAGGCCAGGCTATGGCTACACCTTC.

The chain recombines TRBV29-1 with TRBJ2-2; the D gene is possibly TRBD2 (6 bases). Per the germline V gene, CDR1 is SQVTM and CDR2 is ANQGSEA. The V and J ends lost 3 bases and 5 bases respectively, with 13 bases between them. This CDR3 is built from 14 residues. The CDR3 nucleotides are TGCAGCGTTGATAATGGGGAGGCTACCGGGGAGCTGTTTTTT. This gives the protein CSVDNGEATGELFF.

The chain is built from TRBV9 and TRBJ2-2, with a possible D match to TRBD2 (5 bases). Germline V gives CDR1 SGDLS, CDR2 YYNGEE. The germline V and J ends were trimmed by 0 bases and 7 bases, with 13 bases remaining between them. The CDR3 length is 15 residues. CDR3 sequence: CASSVEGNRGGELFF. In nucleotides, the CDR3 is TGTGCCAGCAGCGTAGAGGGAAATCGGGGCGGGGAGCTGTTTTTT.

The chain employs TRBV7-2 and TRBJ1-4; no clear D gene. Trimming left V 3 bases short and J 3 bases short, with 5 bases between. Germline V gene data show CDR1 as SGHTA and CDR2 as FQGNSA. This CDR3 contains 13 residues. The chain's CDR3 is CASSLEPNEKLFF. The CDR3, as DNA: TGTGCCAGCAGCTTGGAGCCTAATGAAAAACTGTTTTTT.

V gene TRBV5-1 combines with J gene TRBJ1-1; the D is unclear. The germline CDR1 and CDR2 sequences are SGHRS and YFSETQ. The CDR3 is made up of 15 amino acids. Trimming removed 1 base from V and 3 bases from J, with 13 bases in between. This CDR3 is CASSLFGRSDTEAFF. The DNA of the CDR3 is TGCGCCAGCAGCTTGTTTGGGAGGTCGGACACTGAAGCTTTCTTT.

This clone was counted only a few times. The chain links TRBV2 to TRBJ2-7; perhaps TRBD1 as D (6 bases). Germline values: CDR1 SNHLY, CDR2 FYNNEI. With 7 bases removed from V and 0 bases from J, the gap between germline ends came to 7 bases. This CDR3 is 12 amino acids long. The chain's CDR3 is CASKGVSYEQYF. CDR3 coding DNA: TGTGCCAGCAAGGGGGTCTCCTACGAGCAGTACTTC. The full variable domain, with the rest looked up from reference TRBV2 and TRBJ2-7, is EPEVTQTPSHQVTQMGQEVILRCVPISNHLYFYWYRQILGQKVEFLVSFYNNEISEKSEIFDDQFSVERPDGSNFTLKIRSTKLEDSAMYFCASKGVSYEQYFGPGTRLTVT.

Only a few counts were recorded for this clone. The chain recombines TRBV13 with TRBJ1-6; a possible D gene is TRBD1 (5 bases). Germline values: CDR1 PRHDT, CDR2 FYEKMQ (reference sequence). The CDR3 length is 15 residues. Trimming took 5 bases from V and 8 from J, leaving 16 bases between them. This chain's CDR3 is CASSTNPGWDSPLHF. CDR3 DNA: TGTGCCAGCAGCACTAACCCAGGGTGGGATTCACCCCTCCACTTT.

The DNA for the CDR3 is TGCGCCAGCAGCCAAGTGAATCGACTAGCGGGAGTAGAGGAGACCCAGTACTTC. This translates into CASSQVNRLAGVEETQYF. The rearrangement uses TRBV4-1 and TRBJ2-5; 12 positions match TRBD2. Germline V gives CDR1 MGHRA, CDR2 YSYEKL. This CDR3 comprises 18 residues. V lost 1 base and J lost 5; bases outside the gene matches: 11.

The CDR3 DNA follows: TGTGCCAGCAGCTTGGGCGGAGCGGGGGGATCCTACAATGAGCAGTTCTTC. Its translation is CASSLGGAGGSYNEQFF. The rearrangement links TRBV5-4 to TRBJ2-1, with 9 bases fitting TRBD2. CDR1 SGHNT and CDR2 YYREEE come from the germline V gene (reference sequence). V gave up 0 bases and J gave up 1 base; unmatched junction bases: 5. The CDR3 contains 17 residues.

The chain uses TRBV19 and TRBJ2-3; D is uncertain. Trimming shortened V by 5 bases and J by 1 base, and 7 bases separated the two germline ends. The CDR3 extends over 13 amino acids. Germline V gene sequence: CDR1 LNHDA, CDR2 SQIVND (reference sequence). CDR3 amino acids: CASSSRGTDTQYF. The CDR3 DNA reads TGTGCCAGTAGTTCCCGGGGCACAGATACGCAGTATTTT.

In this sample, this clone turned up once. The chain is built from TRBV11-2 and TRBJ2-2; D perhaps matches TRBD2 (5 bases). There are 14 residues in the CDR3. From germline, CDR1 is SGHAT and CDR2 FQNNGV. V gave up 0 bases and J gave up 6 bases, with 8 bases separating them. The CDR3 coding sequence is TGTGCCAGCAGCTTAGATCTCGGGGCCGGGGAGCTGTTTTTT. As protein: CASSLDLGAGELFF.